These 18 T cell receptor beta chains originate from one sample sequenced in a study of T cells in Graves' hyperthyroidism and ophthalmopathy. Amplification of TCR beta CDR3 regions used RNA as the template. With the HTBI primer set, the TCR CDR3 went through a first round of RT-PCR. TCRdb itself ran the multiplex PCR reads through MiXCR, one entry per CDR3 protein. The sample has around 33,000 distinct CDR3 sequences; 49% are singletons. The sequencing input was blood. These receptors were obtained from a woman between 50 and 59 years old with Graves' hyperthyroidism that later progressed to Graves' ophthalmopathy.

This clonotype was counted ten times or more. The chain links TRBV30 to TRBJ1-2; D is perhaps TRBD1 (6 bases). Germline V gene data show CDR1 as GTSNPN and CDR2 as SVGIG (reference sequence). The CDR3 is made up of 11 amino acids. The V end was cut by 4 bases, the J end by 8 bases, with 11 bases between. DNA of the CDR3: TGTGCCTGGAACAGGGTACGAGGCTACACCTTC. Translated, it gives CAWNRVRGYTF.

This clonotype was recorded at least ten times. The CDR3 protein is CASTLLGQGGTEAFF. The CDR3 DNA reads TGTGCCAGCACCCTTCTCGGACAGGGCGGAACTGAAGCTTTCTTT. The genes are TRBV9 and TRBJ1-1; 8 positions match TRBD1. CDR1 is SGDLS, CDR2 YYNGEE, per germline. The CDR3 totals 15 residues. The trim removed 6 bases at V and 5 bases at J, leaving 12 bases unmatched. The variable domain in full, with the rest retrieved from reference TRBV9 and TRBJ1-1, is DSGVTQTPKHLITATGQRVTLRCSPRSGDLSVYWYQQSLDQGLQFLIQYYNGEERAKGNILERFSAQQFPDLHSELNLSSLELGDSALYFCASTLLGQGGTEAFFGQGTRLTVV.

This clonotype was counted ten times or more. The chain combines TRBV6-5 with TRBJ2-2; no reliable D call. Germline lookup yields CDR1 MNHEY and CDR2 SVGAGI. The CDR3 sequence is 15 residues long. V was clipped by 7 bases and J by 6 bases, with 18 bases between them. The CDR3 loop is CASTHLSSRAGELFF. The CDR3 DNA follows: TGTGCCAGCACCCACCTCTCCTCACGCGCCGGGGAGCTGTTTTTT.

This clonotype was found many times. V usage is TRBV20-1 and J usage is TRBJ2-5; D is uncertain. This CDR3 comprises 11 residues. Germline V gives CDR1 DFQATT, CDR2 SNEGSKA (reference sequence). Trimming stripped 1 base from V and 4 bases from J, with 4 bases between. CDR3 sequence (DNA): TGCAGTGCTAGAGCAAGAGAGACCCAGTACTTC. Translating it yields CSARARETQYF.

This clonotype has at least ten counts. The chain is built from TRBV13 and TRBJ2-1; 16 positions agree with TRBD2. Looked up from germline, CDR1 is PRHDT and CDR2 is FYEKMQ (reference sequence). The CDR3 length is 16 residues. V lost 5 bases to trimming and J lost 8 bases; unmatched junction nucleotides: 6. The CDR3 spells CASSPTGTSGRDEQFF. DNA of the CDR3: TGTGCCAGCAGCCCAACCGGGACTAGCGGGAGGGATGAGCAGTTCTTC.

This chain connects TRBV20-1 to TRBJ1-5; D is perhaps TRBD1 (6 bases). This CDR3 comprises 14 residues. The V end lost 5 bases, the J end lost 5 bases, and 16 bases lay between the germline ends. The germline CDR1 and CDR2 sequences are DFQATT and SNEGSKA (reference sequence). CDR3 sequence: CSAQDYRVHQPQHF. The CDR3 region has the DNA TGCAGTGCTCAGGATTACAGGGTTCATCAGCCCCAGCATTTT.

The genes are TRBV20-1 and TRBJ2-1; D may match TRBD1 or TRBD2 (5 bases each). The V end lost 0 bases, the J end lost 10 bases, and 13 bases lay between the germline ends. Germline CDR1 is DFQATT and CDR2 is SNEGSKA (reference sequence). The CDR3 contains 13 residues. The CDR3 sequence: CSARDTGTPEQFF. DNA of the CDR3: TGCAGTGCTAGAGATACCGGGACGCCAGAGCAGTTCTTC.

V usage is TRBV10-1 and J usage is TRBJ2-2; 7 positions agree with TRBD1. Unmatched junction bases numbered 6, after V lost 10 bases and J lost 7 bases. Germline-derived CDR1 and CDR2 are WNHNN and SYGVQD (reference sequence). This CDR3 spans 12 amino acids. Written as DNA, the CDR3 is TGCGCCACCGACAGGGTGGACGGGGAGCTGTTTTTT. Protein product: CATDRVDGELFF.

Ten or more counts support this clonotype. The CDR3: CASSLHGEQFF. In DNA, the CDR3 is TGTGCCAGCAGCTTGCACGGTGAGCAGTTCTTC. This chain links TRBV7-2 with TRBJ2-1; the D is unclear. V was clipped by 3 bases and J by 9 bases, with 6 bases between them. The CDR3 sequence is 11 residues long. Germline assignment: CDR1 SGHTA and CDR2 FQGNSA.

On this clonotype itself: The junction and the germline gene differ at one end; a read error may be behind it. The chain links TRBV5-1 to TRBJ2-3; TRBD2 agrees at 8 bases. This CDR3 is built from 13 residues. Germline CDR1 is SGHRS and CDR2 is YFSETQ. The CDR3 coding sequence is TGCGCCAACCGGGAGGGCCCTACAGATACTCAGTATTTT. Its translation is CANREGPTDTQYF. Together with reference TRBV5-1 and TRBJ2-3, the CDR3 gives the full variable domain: KAGVTQTPRYLIKTRGQQVTLSCSPISGHRSVSWYQQTPGQGLQFLFEYFSETQRNKGNFPGRFSGRQFSNSRSEMNVSTLELGDSALYLCANREGPTDTQYFGPGTRLTVL.

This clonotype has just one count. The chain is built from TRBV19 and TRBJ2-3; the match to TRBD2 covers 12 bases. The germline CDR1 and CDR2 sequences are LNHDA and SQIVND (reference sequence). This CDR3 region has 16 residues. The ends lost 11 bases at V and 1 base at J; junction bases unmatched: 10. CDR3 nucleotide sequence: TGTGCCGGCCGGACTAGCGGGGATTTGGGCACAGATACGCAGTATTTT. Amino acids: CAGRTSGDLGTDTQYF.

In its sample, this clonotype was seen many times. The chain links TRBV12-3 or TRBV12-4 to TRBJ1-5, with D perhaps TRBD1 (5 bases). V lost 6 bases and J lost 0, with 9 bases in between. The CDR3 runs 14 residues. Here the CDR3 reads CASRQDSSNQPQHF. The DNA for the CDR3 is TGTGCCAGCAGACAAGACAGTAGCAATCAGCCCCAGCATTTT.

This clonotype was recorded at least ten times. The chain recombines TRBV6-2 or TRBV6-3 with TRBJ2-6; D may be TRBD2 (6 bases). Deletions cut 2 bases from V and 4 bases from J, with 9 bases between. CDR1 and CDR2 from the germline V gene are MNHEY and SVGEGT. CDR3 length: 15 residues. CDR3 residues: CASSYRGRGANVLTF. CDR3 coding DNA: TGTGCCAGCAGTTACCGGGGGAGAGGGGCCAACGTCCTGACTTTC.

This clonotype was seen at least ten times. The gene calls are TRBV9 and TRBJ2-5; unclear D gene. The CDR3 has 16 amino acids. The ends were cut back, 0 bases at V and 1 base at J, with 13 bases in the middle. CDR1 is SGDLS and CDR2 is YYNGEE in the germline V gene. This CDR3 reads CASSVGGRAGQETQYF. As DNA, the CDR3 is TGTGCCAGCAGCGTAGGGGGTCGGGCAGGCCAAGAGACCCAGTACTTC. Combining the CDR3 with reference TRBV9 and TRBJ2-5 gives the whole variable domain DSGVTQTPKHLITATGQRVTLRCSPRSGDLSVYWYQQSLDQGLQFLIQYYNGEERAKGNILERFSAQQFPDLHSELNLSSLELGDSALYFCASSVGGRAGQETQYFGPGTRLLVL.

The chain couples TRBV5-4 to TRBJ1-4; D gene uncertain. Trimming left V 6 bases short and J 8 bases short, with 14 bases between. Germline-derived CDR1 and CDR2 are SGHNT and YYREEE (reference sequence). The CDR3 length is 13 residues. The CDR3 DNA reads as TGTGCCAGCAATTCCGGACGTAGCGAAAAACTGTTTTTT. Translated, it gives CASNSGRSEKLFF. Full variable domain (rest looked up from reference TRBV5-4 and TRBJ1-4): ETGVTQSPTHLIKTRGQQVTLRCSSQSGHNTVSWYQQALGQGPQFIFQYYREEENGRGNFPPRFSGLQFPNYSSELNVNALELDDSALYLCASNSGRSEKLFFGSGTQLSVL.

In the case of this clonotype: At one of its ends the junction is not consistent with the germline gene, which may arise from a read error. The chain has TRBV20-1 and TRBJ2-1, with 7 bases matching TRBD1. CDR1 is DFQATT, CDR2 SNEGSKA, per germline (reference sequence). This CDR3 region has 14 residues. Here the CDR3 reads CSARDRLSYNEQFF. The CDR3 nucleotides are TGCAGTGCTAGGGACAGGCTCTCCTATAATGAGCAGTTCTTC.

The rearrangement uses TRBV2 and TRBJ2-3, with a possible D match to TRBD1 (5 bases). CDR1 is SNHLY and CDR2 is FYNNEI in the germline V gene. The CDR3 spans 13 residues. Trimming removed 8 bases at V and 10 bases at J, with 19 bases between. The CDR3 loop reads CASENDGAKAQYF. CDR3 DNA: TGTGCCAGCGAAAACGATGGGGCGAAGGCGCAGTATTTT.

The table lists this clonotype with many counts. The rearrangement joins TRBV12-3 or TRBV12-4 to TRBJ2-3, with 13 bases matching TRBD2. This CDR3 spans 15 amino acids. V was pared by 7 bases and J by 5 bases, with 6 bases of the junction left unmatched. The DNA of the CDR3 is TGTGCCAGCAATCTCGGACTAGCGGGAGTAGATACGCAGTATTTT. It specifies CASNLGLAGVDTQYF.